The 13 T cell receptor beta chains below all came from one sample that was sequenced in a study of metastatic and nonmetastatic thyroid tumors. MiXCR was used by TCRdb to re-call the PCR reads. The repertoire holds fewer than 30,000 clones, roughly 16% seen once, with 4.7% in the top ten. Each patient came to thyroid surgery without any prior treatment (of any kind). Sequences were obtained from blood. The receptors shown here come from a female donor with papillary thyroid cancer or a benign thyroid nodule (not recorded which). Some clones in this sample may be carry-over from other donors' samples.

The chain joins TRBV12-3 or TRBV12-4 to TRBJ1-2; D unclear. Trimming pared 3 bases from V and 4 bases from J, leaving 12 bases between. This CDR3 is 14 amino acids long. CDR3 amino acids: CASSFSGRSYGYTF. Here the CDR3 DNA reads TGTGCCAGCAGTTTTTCTGGGAGAAGCTATGGCTACACCTTC.

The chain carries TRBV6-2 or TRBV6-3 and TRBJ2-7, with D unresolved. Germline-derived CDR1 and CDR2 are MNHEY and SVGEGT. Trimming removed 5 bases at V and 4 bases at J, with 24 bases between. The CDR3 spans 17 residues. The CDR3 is CASSPERRRGSIYEQYF. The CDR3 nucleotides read TGTGCCAGCAGTCCCGAAAGGCGCAGAGGTTCAATTTACGAGCAGTACTTC.

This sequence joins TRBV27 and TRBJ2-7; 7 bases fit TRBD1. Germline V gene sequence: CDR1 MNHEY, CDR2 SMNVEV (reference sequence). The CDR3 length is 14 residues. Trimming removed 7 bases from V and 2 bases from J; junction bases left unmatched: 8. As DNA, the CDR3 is TGTGCCAGCAACTTAAGACAGGGCCCCTACGAGCAGTACTTC. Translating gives CASNLRQGPYEQYF.

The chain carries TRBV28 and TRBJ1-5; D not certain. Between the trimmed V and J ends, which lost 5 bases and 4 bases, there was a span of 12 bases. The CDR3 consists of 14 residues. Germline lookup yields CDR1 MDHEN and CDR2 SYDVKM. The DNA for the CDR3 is TGTGCCAGCAGTCGGATGACGAAAAATCAGCCCCAGCATTTT. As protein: CASSRMTKNQPQHF.

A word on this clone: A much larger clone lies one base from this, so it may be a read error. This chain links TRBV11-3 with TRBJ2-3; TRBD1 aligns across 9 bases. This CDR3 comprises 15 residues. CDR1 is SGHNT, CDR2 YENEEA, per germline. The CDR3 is CAGSKGQGNSDTQYF. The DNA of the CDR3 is TGTGCCGGCAGCAAGGGACAGGGCAATTCAGATACGCAGTATTTT.

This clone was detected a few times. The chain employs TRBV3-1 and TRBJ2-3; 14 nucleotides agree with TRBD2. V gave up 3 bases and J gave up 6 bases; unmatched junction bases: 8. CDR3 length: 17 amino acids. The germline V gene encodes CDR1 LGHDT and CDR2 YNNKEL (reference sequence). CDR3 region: CASSQPGLAGARDTQYF. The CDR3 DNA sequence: TGTGCCAGCAGCCAGCCGGGACTAGCGGGAGCTCGTGATACGCAGTATTTT.

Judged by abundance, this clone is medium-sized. Here the CDR3 reads CASSYSPFADTQYF. CDR3 nucleotide sequence: TGTGCCAGCAGTTACTCACCTTTCGCAGATACGCAGTATTTT. The rearrangement links TRBV6-5 to TRBJ2-3, with D unclear. CDR3 size: 14 residues. Per germline, CDR1 MNHEY and CDR2 SVGAGI. Trimming took 0 bases from V and 4 from J, leaving 8 bases between them.

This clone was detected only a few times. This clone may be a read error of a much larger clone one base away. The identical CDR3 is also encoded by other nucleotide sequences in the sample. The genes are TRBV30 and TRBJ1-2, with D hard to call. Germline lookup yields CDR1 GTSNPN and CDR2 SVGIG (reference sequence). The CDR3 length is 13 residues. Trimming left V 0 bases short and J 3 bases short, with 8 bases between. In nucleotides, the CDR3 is TGTGCCTGGAGTGTACCCCGTCACTATGGCTACACCTTC. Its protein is CAWSVPRHYGYTF.

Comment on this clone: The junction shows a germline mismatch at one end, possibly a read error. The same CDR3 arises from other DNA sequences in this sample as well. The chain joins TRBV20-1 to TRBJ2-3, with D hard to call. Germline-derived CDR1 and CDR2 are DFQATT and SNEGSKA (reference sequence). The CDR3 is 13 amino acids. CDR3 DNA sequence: TGCAGTGCTAGGATACAGTACACAGATACTCAGTATTTC. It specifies CSARIQYTDTQYF.

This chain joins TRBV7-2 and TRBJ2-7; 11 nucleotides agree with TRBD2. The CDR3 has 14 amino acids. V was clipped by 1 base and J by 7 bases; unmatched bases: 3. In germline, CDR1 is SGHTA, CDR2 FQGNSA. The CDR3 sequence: CASSLVAGGAEQYF. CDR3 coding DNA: TGTGCCAGCAGCTTAGTAGCGGGAGGGGCTGAGCAGTACTTC.

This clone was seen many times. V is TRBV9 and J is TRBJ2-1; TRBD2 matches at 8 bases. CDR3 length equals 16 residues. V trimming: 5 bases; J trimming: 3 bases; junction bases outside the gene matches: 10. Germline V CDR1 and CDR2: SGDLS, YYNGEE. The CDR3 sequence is CASSRGGGPVYNEQFF. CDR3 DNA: TGTGCCAGCAGTCGGGGGGGCGGCCCTGTCTACAATGAGCAGTTCTTC.

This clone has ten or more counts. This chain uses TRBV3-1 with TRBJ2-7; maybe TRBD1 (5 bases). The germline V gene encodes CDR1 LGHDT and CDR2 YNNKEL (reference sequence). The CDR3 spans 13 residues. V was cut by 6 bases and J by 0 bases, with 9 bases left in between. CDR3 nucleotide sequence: TGTGCCAGCAGGTATCAGGGCTCCTACGAGCAGTACTTC. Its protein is CASRYQGSYEQYF.

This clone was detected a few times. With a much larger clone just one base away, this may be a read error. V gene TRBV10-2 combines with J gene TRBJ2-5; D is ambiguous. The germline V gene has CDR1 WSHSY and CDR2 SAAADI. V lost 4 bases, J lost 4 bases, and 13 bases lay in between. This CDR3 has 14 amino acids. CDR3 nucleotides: TGCGCCAGCAGTGGGCACAGTGACTCAGAGACCCAGTACTTC. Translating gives CASSGHSDSETQYF.